The 17 T cell receptor beta chains given below trace back to one sample, sequenced in a study of T cells in Graves' hyperthyroidism and ophthalmopathy. Researchers took RNA transcripts and amplified the TCR beta CDR3 regions from them. Primed by the HTBI set, a first-round RT-PCR was run on the TCR CDR3. MiXCR, applied by TCRdb to the multiplex PCR reads, yields one record per CDR3 protein. The sample has 800,000 or so distinct CDR3 sequences; roughly 37% are singletons. The specimen sequenced was blood. These receptors all stem from a man younger than 35 with Graves' hyperthyroidism.

The rearrangement links TRBV15 to TRBJ2-2; TRBD2 agrees at 8 bases. The CDR3 loop spans 15 amino acids. The germline gives CDR1 LNHNV, CDR2 YYDKDF (reference sequence). Trimming took 3 bases from V and 4 from J; bases not matched to a gene: 4. The CDR3 protein is CATSRGLVGTGELFF. CDR3 coding DNA: TGTGCCACCAGCAGGGGACTAGTGGGCACCGGGGAGCTGTTTTTT. The variable domain in full, completed from reference TRBV15 and TRBJ2-2, reads DAMVIQNPRYQVTQFGKPVTLSCSQTLNHNVMYWYQQKSSQAPKLLFHYYDKDFNNEADTPDNFQSRRPNTSFCFLDIRSPGLGDTAMYLCATSRGLVGTGELFFGEGSRLTVL.

This clonotype was detected many times. V usage is TRBV15 and J usage is TRBJ1-6; TRBD1 matches at 9 bases. The CDR3 totals 19 residues. CDR1 LNHNV and CDR2 YYDKDF come from the germline V gene (reference sequence). V trimming: 0 bases; J trimming: 7 bases; junction bases outside the gene matches: 13. DNA for the CDR3: TGTGCCACCAGCAGAGATAGGAGGGGACAGGGAGAAGGCAATTCACCCCTCCACTTT. Translation: CATSRDRRGQGEGNSPLHF.

V is TRBV7-9 and J is TRBJ1-2, with 7 bases aligning to TRBD1. Germline CDR1 is SEHNR and CDR2 is FQNEAQ (reference sequence). The CDR3 is 13 residues long. Unmatched junction bases numbered 5, after V lost 1 base and J lost 9 bases. The CDR3, as DNA: TGTGCCAGCAGCTTAGAGAGGGGGCCTCGCTACACCTTC. Translating it yields CASSLERGPRYTF. Variable domain in full (rest from reference TRBV7-9 and TRBJ1-2): DTGVSQNPRHKITKRGQNVTFRCDPISEHNRLYWYRQTLGQGPEFLTYFQNEAQLEKSRLLSDRFSAERPKGSFSTLEIQRTEQGDSAMYLCASSLERGPRYTFGSGTRLTVV.

The chain couples TRBV7-2 to TRBJ2-7, with D possibly matching TRBD1 (6 bases). Trimming removed 8 bases from V and 0 bases from J, with 20 bases in between. The CDR3 runs to 16 residues. Looked up from germline, CDR1 is SGHTA and CDR2 is FQGNSA. The CDR3 DNA sequence: TGTGCCAGCCGGGGAAGTGCCGGGACATCCTCCTACGAGCAGTACTTC. Encoded protein: CASRGSAGTSSYEQYF.

This clonotype was counted at least ten times. This chain links TRBV19 with TRBJ1-1; no reliable D call. V was cut by 0 bases and J by 3 bases, with 5 bases left in between. Germline CDR1 is LNHDA and CDR2 is SQIVND (reference sequence). The CDR3 runs 13 residues. CDR3: CASSIDVDTEAFF. CDR3 bases: TGTGCCAGTAGTATAGACGTGGACACTGAAGCTTTCTTT. The whole variable domain, remainder taken from reference TRBV19 and TRBJ1-1, is DGGITQSPKYLFRKEGQNVTLSCEQNLNHDAMYWYRQDPGQGLRLIYYSQIVNDFQKGDIAEGYSVSREKKESFPLTVTSAQKNPTAFYLCASSIDVDTEAFFGQGTRLTVV.

There are many counts of this clonotype. The chain couples TRBV2 to TRBJ1-3, with D maybe TRBD1 (6 bases). In germline, CDR1 is SNHLY, CDR2 FYNNEI. This CDR3 is 15 amino acids long. V lost 2 bases and J lost 4, with 12 bases in between. This chain's CDR3 is CASSETGTSGNTIYF. The DNA of the CDR3 is TGTGCCAGCAGTGAAACAGGGACATCCGGAAACACCATATATTTT.

The CDR3 is CASSGTDIPYEQYF. The DNA for the CDR3 is TGTGCCAGCAGCGGGACAGACATCCCCTACGAGCAGTACTTC. The J gene is TRBJ2-7, the V gene TRBV12-3 or TRBV12-4, with TRBD1 identical over 7 bases. This CDR3 is built from 14 residues. After removal of 6 bases from V and 2 bases from J, the junction contained 7 bases not matched to a gene.

The V gene is TRBV12-3 or TRBV12-4, the J gene TRBJ2-2; weak D call: TRBD1 (5 bases). Between the trimmed V and J ends, which lost 6 bases and 4 bases, there was a span of 15 bases. CDR3 size: 15 residues. CDR3 nucleotides: TGTGCCAGCAGGGCAGGGTATTCGATCACCGGGGAGCTGTTTTTT. This codes for CASRAGYSITGELFF.

This clonotype was observed a few times. The rearrangement uses TRBV19 and TRBJ2-7; 12 nucleotides align to TRBD2. V trimming: 2 bases; J trimming: 6 bases; junction bases outside the gene matches: 5. The CDR3 has 15 amino acids. The V gene's germline CDR1 is LNHDA and CDR2 SQIVND (reference sequence). In DNA form, the CDR3 reads TGTGCCAGTAGTATATCTGGGACTAGCGGGCTCGAGCAGTACTTC. It is translated as CASSISGTSGLEQYF. Looking up the rest from reference TRBV19 and TRBJ2-7 gives the full variable domain: DGGITQSPKYLFRKEGQNVTLSCEQNLNHDAMYWYRQDPGQGLRLIYYSQIVNDFQKGDIAEGYSVSREKKESFPLTVTSAQKNPTAFYLCASSISGTSGLEQYFGPGTRLTVT.

This chain links TRBV6-6 with TRBJ1-3; D uncertain. CDR1 is MNHNY, CDR2 SVGAGI, per germline (reference sequence). The CDR3 is 15 residues long. Trimming pared 7 bases from V and 0 bases from J, leaving 13 bases between. CDR3 amino acids: CASIDGVYSGNTIYF. CDR3 sequence (DNA): TGTGCCAGCATCGATGGGGTCTACTCTGGAAACACCATATATTTT.

The chain links TRBV6-5 to TRBJ2-2; TRBD1 agrees at 8 bases. The CDR3 loop spans 14 amino acids. Germline V gene sequence: CDR1 MNHEY, CDR2 SVGAGI. J lost 6 bases, V lost 5 bases, and 5 bases had no gene match. CDR3 residues: CASSEQGGAGELFF. In DNA form, the CDR3 reads TGTGCCAGCAGTGAACAGGGGGGCGCCGGGGAGCTGTTTTTT.

This clonotype has more than one count but fewer than ten. The chain is built from TRBV19 and TRBJ1-1; 12 bases agree with TRBD1. Germline loops: CDR1 LNHDA, CDR2 SQIVND (reference sequence). The junction had 11 bases not matched to a gene; V was cut back by 4 bases and J by 5 bases. The CDR3 loop spans 17 amino acids. The CDR3 loop is CASSRVPGQGARTEAFF. In DNA form, the CDR3 reads TGTGCCAGTAGTAGAGTCCCGGGACAGGGGGCGAGGACTGAAGCTTTCTTT.

The sample holds a few counts of this clonotype. This CDR3 reads CASSLRLAGGGETQYF. CDR3 coding DNA: TGTGCCAGCAGCCTTAGACTAGCGGGAGGGGGCGAGACCCAGTACTTC. This chain joins TRBV7-8 and TRBJ2-5; 14 bases agree with TRBD2. From germline, CDR1 is SGHVS and CDR2 FQNEAQ. Trimming removed 5 bases from V and 5 bases from J; junction bases left unmatched: 7. The CDR3 loop spans 16 amino acids.

In its sample, this clonotype was seen once. The chain joins TRBV29-1 to TRBJ2-5, with 8 bases fitting TRBD1. V lost 8 bases and J lost 3; bases outside the gene matches: 8. Germline V gene sequence: CDR1 SQVTM, CDR2 ANQGSEA. This CDR3 comprises 13 residues. In DNA, the CDR3 is TGCAGCCCCGACGCAGGGGGCGAAGAGACCCAGTACTTC. Residues: CSPDAGGEETQYF.

This chain joins TRBV6-2 or TRBV6-3 and TRBJ2-7; 9 bases are shared with TRBD1. Germline V gene lookup returns CDR1 MNHEY and CDR2 SVGEGT. This CDR3 comprises 15 residues. The V gene end was trimmed by 2 bases and the J gene end by 2 bases; junction bases not matched to a gene: 4. The CDR3 region has the DNA TGTGCCAGCAGTTACGCTTGGACAGGGGCCTACGAGCAGTACTTC. Encoded protein: CASSYAWTGAYEQYF.

This chain connects TRBV10-3 to TRBJ1-2; the D gene is possibly TRBD1 (6 bases). V shed 6 bases and J shed 3 bases, with 14 bases lying between them. The CDR3 has 14 amino acids. Looked up from germline, CDR1 is ENHRY and CDR2 is SYGVKD. The CDR3 reads CAIRTTGDYYGYTF. In nucleotides, the CDR3 is TGTGCCATCAGGACGACAGGAGATTACTATGGCTACACCTTC.

This clonotype was counted many times. The chain recombines TRBV10-3 with TRBJ1-6; possibly TRBD1 for D (5 bases). With 10 bases removed from V and 8 bases from J, the gap between germline ends came to 18 bases. The CDR3 totals 14 residues. CDR1 and CDR2 from the germline V gene are ENHRY and SYGVKD. This CDR3 reads CATSLETEDSPLHF. In nucleotides, the CDR3 is TGTGCCACAAGCTTGGAGACAGAAGATTCACCCCTCCACTTT.